The T cell receptor beta chain under discussion was sequenced for a study of identical twins. Healthy Caucasians supplied all donations. With template switching, a universal primer site was added, and the cDNA carried unique molecular identifiers. TCRdb reprocessed the 5' RACE reads via MiXCR and lists one record per CDR3 protein. The table records more than 650,000 distinct CDR3 sequences, around 6% of them present only once. The study, taken as a whole, reports: Findings came from cross-sectional statistics, without long-term follow-up of donors. Excess sharing by twins proved weaker in beta out-of-frame sequences.

In regard to this clonotype: Its antigen is as yet unknown.

Germline trimming cut 1 base from V and 6 bases from J; bases unmatched to any gene: 11. CDR1 and CDR2 from the germline V gene are SGHVS and FQNEAQ. The CDR3 is 17 residues long. The sequenced sample consisted of naive T cells sorted from blood. The sequence was obtained from a man between 18 and 35 years old in good health. This chain connects TRBV7-8 to TRBJ2-2, with 7 nucleotides matching TRBD2. CDR3 coding DNA: TGTGCCAGCAGCTTAGTCGGTGGGAGGGCCAGACCCGGGGAGCTGTTTTTT. It specifies CASSLVGGRARPGELFF.